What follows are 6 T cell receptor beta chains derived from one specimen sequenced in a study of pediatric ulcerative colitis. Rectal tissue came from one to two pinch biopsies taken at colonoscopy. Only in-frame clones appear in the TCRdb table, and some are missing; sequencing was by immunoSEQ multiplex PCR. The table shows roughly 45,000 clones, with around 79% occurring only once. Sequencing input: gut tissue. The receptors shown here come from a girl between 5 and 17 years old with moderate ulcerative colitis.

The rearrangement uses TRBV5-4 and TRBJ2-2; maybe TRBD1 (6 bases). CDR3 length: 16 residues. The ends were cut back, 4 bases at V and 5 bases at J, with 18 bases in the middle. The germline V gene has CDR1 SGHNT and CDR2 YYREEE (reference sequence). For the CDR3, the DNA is TGTGCCAGCAGCAGCTACCCCAGGGGTAGGACCGGGGAGCTGTTTTTT. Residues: CASSSYPRGRTGELFF. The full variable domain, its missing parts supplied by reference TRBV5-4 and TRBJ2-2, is ETGVTQSPTHLIKTRGQQVTLRCSSQSGHNTVSWYQQALGQGPQFIFQYYREEENGRGNFPPRFSGLQFPNYSSELNVNALELDDSALYLCASSSYPRGRTGELFFGEGSRLTVL.

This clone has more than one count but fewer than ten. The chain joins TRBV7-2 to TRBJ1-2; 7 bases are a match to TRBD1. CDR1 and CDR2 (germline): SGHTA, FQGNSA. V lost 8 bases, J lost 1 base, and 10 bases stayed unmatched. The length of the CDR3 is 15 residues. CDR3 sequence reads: CASGGWDSFNYGYTF. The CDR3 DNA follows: TGTGCCAGCGGGGGTTGGGACAGCTTTAACTATGGCTACACCTTC.

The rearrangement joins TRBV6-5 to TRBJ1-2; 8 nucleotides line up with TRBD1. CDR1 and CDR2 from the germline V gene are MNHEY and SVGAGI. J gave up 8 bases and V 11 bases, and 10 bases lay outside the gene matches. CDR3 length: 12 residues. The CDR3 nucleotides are TGTGCCGGGAAGGACAGGGTCGGAGGCTACACCTTC. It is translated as CAGKDRVGGYTF.

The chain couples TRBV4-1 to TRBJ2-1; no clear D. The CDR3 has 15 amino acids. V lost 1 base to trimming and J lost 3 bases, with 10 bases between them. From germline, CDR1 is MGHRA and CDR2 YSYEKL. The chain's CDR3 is CASSQVDFVYNEQFF. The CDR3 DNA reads TGCGCCAGCAGCCAAGTGGATTTTGTCTACAATGAGCAGTTCTTC.

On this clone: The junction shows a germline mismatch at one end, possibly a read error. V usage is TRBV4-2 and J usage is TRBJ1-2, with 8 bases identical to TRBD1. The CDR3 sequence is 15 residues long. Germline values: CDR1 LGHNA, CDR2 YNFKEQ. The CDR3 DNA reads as TGTGCCAGCAGCCAAGATATCAGGACAGGGAGAGTGAGGTCCTTC. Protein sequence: CASSQDIRTGRVRSF.

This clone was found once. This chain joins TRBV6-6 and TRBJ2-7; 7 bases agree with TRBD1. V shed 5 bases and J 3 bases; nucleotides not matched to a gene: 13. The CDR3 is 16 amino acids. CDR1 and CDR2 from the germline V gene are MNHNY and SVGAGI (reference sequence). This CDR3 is CASSVTDRYGVYEQYF. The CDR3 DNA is TGTGCCAGCAGTGTCACGGACAGGTACGGAGTCTACGAGCAGTACTTC.